Below are 26 T cell receptor beta chains sequenced from a single sample in a study of blood T cells in healthy people across ages. A sample-barcoded 5' primer and a J-beta primer mix were used in a second PCR of roughly 6 to 11 cycles. TCRdb itself ran the 5' RACE reads through MiXCR, one entry per CDR3 protein. The table records some 790,000 distinct CDR3 sequences, around 30% of them present only once. The material sequenced was blood. All receptors come from a woman older than 75 in good health.

To note about this clonotype: A much larger clonotype is one base distant, so this may be a read error. The DNA for the CDR3 is TGCGCCAGCAGCTGGGACACGTCCACAGATACGCAGTATTTT. Amino acid sequence: CASSWDTSTDTQYF. The gene calls are TRBV10-1 and TRBJ2-3, with D possibly TRBD1 on 6 matching bases. This CDR3 is 14 amino acids long. Trimming took off 6 bases at V and 2 bases at J, with 12 bases between the two ends. Germline lookup yields CDR1 WNHNN and CDR2 SYGVQD (reference sequence).

The chain couples TRBV9 to TRBJ2-5, with a tentative D call TRBD2 (6 bases). Trimming shortened V by 3 bases and J by 13 bases, and 19 bases separated the two germline ends. The length of the CDR3 is 13 residues. The germline CDR1 and CDR2 sequences are SGDLS and YYNGEE. CDR3 protein: CASSGLALNERYF. As DNA, the CDR3 is TGTGCCAGCAGCGGGCTAGCGCTGAATGAGCGGTACTTC.

This chain uses TRBV12-3 or TRBV12-4 with TRBJ2-3; D remains unclear. The ends were cut back, 2 bases at V and 0 bases at J, with 24 bases in the middle. The CDR3 is 20 amino acids. CDR3 nucleotide sequence: TGTGCCAGCAGTTTATCTCACTCCCCCTCATTTTCTACTAGCACAGATACGCAGTATTTT. Protein sequence: CASSLSHSPSFSTSTDTQYF.

To note about this clonotype: This clone may be a read error of a much larger clone one base away. J is TRBJ2-1 and V is TRBV3-1; a weak D match, TRBD1 (6 bases). CDR1 is LGHDT and CDR2 is YNNKEL in the germline V gene (reference sequence). The CDR3 totals 16 residues. Between the trimmed V and J ends, which lost 0 bases and 7 bases, there was a span of 16 bases. CDR3 amino acids: CASSQDRRQGMNEQFF. DNA for the CDR3: TGTGCCAGCAGCCAAGATCGGCGGCAGGGGATGAATGAGCAGTTCTTC.

This clonotype was recorded at least ten times. The chain has TRBV7-2 and TRBJ2-1, with 7 nucleotides matching TRBD1. Germline CDR1 SGHTA, CDR2 FQGNSA. V trimming: 0 bases; J trimming: 9 bases; junction bases outside the gene matches: 8. The CDR3 runs 15 residues. The CDR3 loop reads CASSLAGAGGIEQFF. The CDR3 DNA follows: TGTGCCAGCAGCTTAGCGGGGGCAGGGGGAATTGAGCAGTTCTTC.

As for this clonotype: A single base separates this from a much larger clone, so it may be a read error. The chain links TRBV12-3 or TRBV12-4 to TRBJ2-7; no clear D. Trimming stripped 5 bases from V and 7 bases from J, with 15 bases between. The CDR3 is made up of 13 amino acids. As DNA, the CDR3 is TGTGCCAGCAGTCTCAAGACTGGCAGTGAGCAGTACTTC. Residues: CASSLKTGSEQYF.

The table lists this clonotype with many counts. The CDR3 loop is CASSLGQGGHEQFF. In DNA, the CDR3 is TGTGCCAGCAGCTTGGGACAGGGTGGACATGAGCAGTTCTTC. The gene calls are TRBV7-9 and TRBJ2-1; 9 bases are a match to TRBD1. Germline V gives CDR1 SEHNR, CDR2 FQNEAQ (reference sequence). This CDR3 spans 14 amino acids. The trim removed 3 bases at V and 8 bases at J, leaving 5 bases unmatched.

This clonotype was recorded many times. The CDR3 here is CASSEGRGRYEQYF. CDR3 sequence (DNA): TGTGCCAGCAGTGAAGGCAGGGGCAGATACGAGCAGTACTTC. The V gene is TRBV2, the J gene TRBJ2-7, with a tentative D call TRBD1 (6 bases). Germline-derived CDR1 and CDR2 are SNHLY and FYNNEI. The CDR3 length is 14 residues. V dropped 1 base and J dropped 4 bases, with 11 bases sitting between them.

V gene TRBV4-2 combines with J gene TRBJ2-7; 7 nucleotides agree with TRBD2. CDR3 length: 15 residues. Germline CDR1 is LGHNA and CDR2 is YNFKEQ. Trimming at V came to 4 bases and at J to 7 bases, leaving 13 bases not matched to a gene. The CDR3 DNA sequence: TGTGCCAGCAGCCTCGGACTAGGGGTGCCAAATGAGCAGTACTTC. It is translated as CASSLGLGVPNEQYF.

This clonotype was seen a handful of times. This may be a read error: a much more frequent sequence differs by one nucleotide. This chain joins TRBV6-2 or TRBV6-3 and TRBJ2-4, with 9 nucleotides matching TRBD2. The J call is uncertain, as TRBJ2-7 better fits the DNA end. The CDR3 contains 14 residues. Germline V gene lookup returns CDR1 MNHEY and CDR2 SVGEGT. CDR3: CAGSRTGTSFEQYF. DNA of the CDR3: TGTGCCGGCAGTCGGACCGGGACTAGCTTCGAGCAGTACTTC.

This clonotype was observed many times. The chain has TRBV15 and TRBJ2-3; D is uncertain. Germline V gene sequence: CDR1 LNHNV, CDR2 YYDKDF (reference sequence). The CDR3 runs 13 residues. Trimming left V 1 base short and J 6 bases short, with 8 bases between. As DNA, the CDR3 is TGTGCCACCAGCAGAGGGGCCCCGGATACGCAGTATTTT. Protein product: CATSRGAPDTQYF.

This clonotype has ten or more counts. The gene calls are TRBV12-3 or TRBV12-4 and TRBJ1-2; D unresolved. The V gene lost 5 bases and the J gene lost 6 bases, with 16 bases spanning the gap. This CDR3 has 14 residues. The CDR3 sequence is CASSISRIRDGYTF. Written as DNA, the CDR3 is TGTGCCAGCAGTATATCAAGGATTAGGGATGGCTACACCTTC.

This clonotype turned up a few times. This rearrangement joins TRBV7-9 to TRBJ1-4; D gene unclear. V was cut by 10 bases and J by 8 bases, with 11 bases left in between. Looked up from germline, CDR1 is SEHNR and CDR2 is FQNEAQ (reference sequence). CDR3 size: 11 residues. The CDR3 region has the DNA TGTGCCACCTGGACGGCCGAAAAACTGTTTTTT. Amino acids: CATWTAEKLFF.

This chain joins TRBV19 and TRBJ2-4; 7 bases are shared with TRBD1. The V and J ends lost 3 bases and 0 bases, in that order; junction bases with no gene match: 5. CDR3 length equals 16 residues. Germline V lookup: CDR1 LNHDA, CDR2 SQIVND (reference sequence). As DNA, the CDR3 is TGTGCCAGTAGTATTCGGGGACAGCTAGCCAAAAACATTCAGTACTTC. It encodes CASSIRGQLAKNIQYF.

The J gene is TRBJ1-1, the V gene TRBV10-2; maybe TRBD1 (6 bases). The V gene's germline CDR1 is WSHSY and CDR2 SAAADI. The V end lost 5 bases, the J end lost 3 bases, and 16 bases lay between the germline ends. The CDR3 has 15 amino acids. The CDR3 spells CASSRTVEGDTEAFF. CDR3 sequence (DNA): TGCGCCAGCAGTCGGACAGTCGAGGGAGACACTGAAGCTTTCTTT.

In this sample, this clonotype turned up many times. The chain combines TRBV9 with TRBJ2-7; TRBD2 might be the D (6 bases). Germline CDR1 and CDR2: SGDLS and YYNGEE. The CDR3 has 16 amino acids. V lost 5 bases and J lost 5, with 23 bases in between. CDR3 region: CASSTAPQTRGNEQYF. CDR3 nucleotides: TGTGCCAGCAGTACAGCCCCTCAGACACGGGGGAACGAGCAGTACTTC.

There are a few counts of this clonotype. Being one base from a much bigger clone, this may be a read error. This chain connects TRBV5-1 to TRBJ2-7; 7 nucleotides align to TRBD1. Germline lookup yields CDR1 SGHRS and CDR2 YFSETQ. The CDR3 runs 13 residues. Here the CDR3 reads CASGTVSSCEQYF. Here the CDR3 DNA reads TGCGCCAGCGGGACAGTGAGCTCCTGCGAGCAGTACTTC.

As for this clonotype: Given a much more abundant clone one base away, this may be a read error. V is TRBV6-6 and J is TRBJ2-3, with D perhaps TRBD1 or TRBD2 (5 bases each). The CDR3 totals 16 residues. V was clipped by 5 bases and J by 3 bases, with 18 bases between them. Germline V gives CDR1 MNHNY, CDR2 SVGAGI (reference sequence). CDR3 loop: CASSRGRRVVTDTQYF. The CDR3, as DNA: TGTGCCAGCAGTCGGGGACGTCGTGTCGTTACAGATACGCAGTATTTT.

This clonotype occurred a few times. The chain employs TRBV30 and TRBJ2-4; TRBD1 matches 10 bases. The J call could be wrong; TRBJ2-7 is a better fit for the DNA end. The CDR3 is 16 residues long. The germline gives CDR1 GTSNPN, CDR2 SVGIG (reference sequence). This CDR3 reads CAWSRTRTGGSHEQYF. CDR3 DNA sequence: TGTGCCTGGAGCCGTACCCGGACAGGGGGGTCCCACGAGCAGTACTTC.

For this clonotype: A much larger clone lies one base from this, so it may be a read error. This rearrangement joins TRBV14 to TRBJ2-5; the D gene could be TRBD1 or TRBD2 (6 bases each). Near its end, the DNA agrees better with TRBJ2-7, so the J call may be wrong. CDR3 length: 11 amino acids. The germline CDR1 and CDR2 sequences are SGHDN and FVKESK. CDR3 sequence: CDGGKPYEQYF. Written as DNA, the CDR3 is TGTGACGGGGGCAAACCCTACGAGCAGTACTTC.

The table lists this clonotype with many counts. This chain uses TRBV7-2 with TRBJ2-1, with D unresolved. Germline-derived CDR1 and CDR2 are SGHTA and FQGNSA. The CDR3 loop spans 18 amino acids. V lost 2 bases and J 4 bases, leaving 21 bases between the germline ends. DNA of the CDR3: TGTGCCAGCAGCTTACTAGGAATGGACGTGATGTTTTACAATGAGCAGTTCTTC. This sequence encodes CASSLLGMDVMFYNEQFF.

Note on this clonotype: A single base separates this from a much larger clone, so it may be a read error. J is TRBJ2-4 and V is TRBV5-1, with TRBD1 identical over 7 bases. This CDR3 is built from 14 residues. Germline V gene sequence: CDR1 SGHRS, CDR2 YFSETQ. In DNA, the CDR3 is TGCGCCAGCAGCTGGGGACAGAGCAAAGACATTCAGTACTTC. Protein sequence: CASSWGQSKDIQYF.

Note on this clonotype: Germline is not matched at one junction end, which may reflect a read error. The rearrangement joins TRBV20-1 to TRBJ2-1; 10 bases line up with TRBD2. Per germline, CDR1 DFQATT and CDR2 SNEGSKA (reference sequence). CDR3 length: 15 amino acids. The CDR3 nucleotides read TGCAGTACTAGAGACTCTAGCGGGGGTAGGGATGAGCAGTTCTTC. This codes for CSTRDSSGGRDEQFF.

A remark on this clonotype: At one end the junction does not follow the germline gene, possibly because of a read error. This sequence joins TRBV12-3 or TRBV12-4 and TRBJ2-3; tentative D call: TRBD2 (6 bases). There are 17 residues in the CDR3. The CDR3, as DNA: TGTGCCAGCCGGGAGAGCGGGTGGAAAGGTAGCACAGATACGGAGTATTTT. Its protein is CASRESGWKGSTDTEYF.

This chain joins TRBV10-3 and TRBJ1-5; the match to TRBD1 covers 7 bases. CDR3 size: 14 residues. V lost 4 bases, J lost 7 bases, and 7 bases stayed unmatched. Germline V gene sequence: CDR1 ENHRY, CDR2 SYGVKD. CDR3 protein: CAISAGGGQQPQHF. In DNA form, the CDR3 reads TGTGCCATCAGTGCAGGAGGGGGCCAACAGCCCCAGCATTTT.

This clonotype has at least ten counts. The V gene is TRBV6-6, the J gene TRBJ2-5; 9 bases match TRBD1. V shed 2 bases, J shed 1 base, and the junction held 5 bases outside the gene matches. The V gene's germline CDR1 is MNHNY and CDR2 SVGAGI (reference sequence). This CDR3 contains 16 residues. The CDR3 protein is CASSYPGQGLQETQYF. The CDR3 coding sequence is TGTGCCAGCAGTTACCCGGGACAGGGACTCCAAGAGACCCAGTACTTC.